These 27 T cell receptor beta chains originate from one sample sequenced in a study of Ad26.COV2.S vaccination and SARS-CoV-2 variants (dated by TCRdb to the early 2020s). Read against the paper, the sample's treatment or condition label means: roughly 19 received Ad26.COV2.S at low or high dose, single or two shots; 5 received placebo; per-sample allocation not given. For vaccine and placebo recipients, the sequenced repertoires came from samples collected on day 63 after the first injection. The library was prepared using the immunoSEQ multiplex PCR assay. Entries here come from immuneACCESS through TCRdb and include only in-frame sequences with V and J called. Some clones fail to appear in such tables; in the studies checked, an unresolved V gene covers under half of the shortfall, and the cause of the remainder is unknown. This sample comprises 240,000 or so clones, roughly 88% of them detected only once. Around 10% of the sample rests with the top ten.

The sample was peripheral blood, taken in a trial of Ad26.COV2.S vaccine versus placebo. Every receptor here comes from a person between 18 and 59 years old who received the Ad26.COV2.S COVID-19 vaccine or a placebo.

The chain joins TRBV5-1 to TRBJ1-3; tentative D call: TRBD1 (6 bases). The CDR3 totals 17 residues. V lost 0 bases, J lost 0 bases, and 13 bases lay in between. The germline V gene has CDR1 SGHRS and CDR2 YFSETQ. The chain's CDR3 is CASSLAVTGPSGNTIYF. In DNA form, the CDR3 reads TGCGCCAGCAGCTTGGCCGTAACAGGGCCCTCTGGAAACACCATATATTTT.

The chain uses TRBV7-3 and TRBJ2-1; D call uncertain. The germline CDR1 and CDR2 sequences are SGHTA and FQGTGA. The CDR3 totals 15 residues. Trimming pared 5 bases from V and 0 bases from J, leaving 11 bases between. This CDR3 reads CASSPDASSYNEQFF. CDR3 DNA sequence: TGTGCCAGCAGCCCGGACGCGAGCTCCTACAATGAGCAGTTCTTC. The full variable domain, in which reference TRBV7-3 and TRBJ2-1 provide the parts outside the CDR3, is GAGVSQTPSNKVTEKGKYVELRCDPISGHTALYWYRQSLGQGPEFLIYFQGTGAADDSGLPNDRFFAVRPEGSVSTLKIQRTERGDSAVYLCASSPDASSYNEQFFGPGTRLTVL.

The chain carries TRBV6-5 and TRBJ2-5; maybe TRBD1 (7 bases). The V end lost 1 base, the J end lost 5 bases, and 17 bases lay between the germline ends. Germline values: CDR1 MNHEY, CDR2 SVGAGI. This CDR3 has 16 residues. The DNA of the CDR3 is TGTGCCAGCAGTTACTTCGTGCAGGGGGGTTCGGAGACCCAGTACTTC. Translated, it gives CASSYFVQGGSETQYF.

V usage is TRBV24-1 and J usage is TRBJ2-1; 9 bases agree with TRBD1. Germline CDR1 is KGHDR and CDR2 is SFDVKD. With V trimmed by 1 base and J by 4 bases, 7 bases remained unmatched. This CDR3 is 17 amino acids long. Here the CDR3 DNA reads TGTGCCACCAGTGATTTTGCAACCGGGACAGGGTACAATGAGCAGTTCTTC. Translation: CATSDFATGTGYNEQFF.

On this clone itself: Different DNA sequences within this sample yield the same CDR3. The V call is TRBV12-3 or TRBV12-4, the J call TRBJ1-5; no definite D call. V was cut by 3 bases and J by 5 bases, with 5 bases left in between. This CDR3 has 12 amino acids. The CDR3 DNA reads as TGTGCCAGCAGTTTGAGTGATCAGCCCCAGCATTTT. Translating it yields CASSLSDQPQHF.

The genes are TRBV9 and TRBJ2-7; perhaps TRBD2 as D (5 bases). The CDR3 runs 14 residues. The germline CDR1 and CDR2 sequences are SGDLS and YYNGEE. Trimming took off 0 bases at V and 5 bases at J, with 12 bases between the two ends. The CDR3 nucleotides read TGTGCCAGCAGCGTAGGAGAGGGTATAAACGAGCAGTACTTC. Translation: CASSVGEGINEQYF.

The gene calls are TRBV6-5 and TRBJ1-5; perhaps TRBD1 as D (5 bases). V lost 8 bases to trimming and J lost 0 bases, with 8 bases between them. The CDR3 extends over 13 amino acids. CDR1 is MNHEY, CDR2 SVGAGI, per germline. The CDR3 bases are TGTGCCAGCCGGGGGTTTAGCAATCAGCCCCAGCATTTT. Protein product: CASRGFSNQPQHF.

This clone was seen only once. The V and J genes are TRBV7-9 and TRBJ1-2; D is unresolved. This CDR3 is 14 amino acids long. Germline CDR1 is SEHNR and CDR2 is FQNEAQ (reference sequence). V was pared by 1 base and J by 4 bases, with 10 bases between. In DNA form, the CDR3 reads TGTGCCAGCAGCTTAGTCCTCGGCGGCTATGGCTACACCTTC. It codes for CASSLVLGGYGYTF.

V usage is TRBV7-2 and J usage is TRBJ2-3, with D possibly being TRBD1 (6 bases). V was trimmed by 1 base and J by 6 bases, leaving 8 bases between them. The CDR3 length is 13 residues. The V gene's germline CDR1 is SGHTA and CDR2 FQGNSA. The CDR3 bases are TGTGCCAGCAGCTTAGTGGGGGCGGATACGCAGTATTTT. It is translated as CASSLVGADTQYF.

The chain combines TRBV24-1 with TRBJ2-3, with D tentatively TRBD1 or TRBD2 (5 bases each). The V end lost 8 bases, the J end lost 4 bases, and 15 bases lay between the germline ends. The germline gives CDR1 KGHDR, CDR2 SFDVKD. This CDR3 region has 14 residues. The CDR3 DNA reads as TGTGCCACCAATACAGGAGGCAGTGCAGATACGCAGTATTTT. This encodes CATNTGGSADTQYF.

The chain is built from TRBV28 and TRBJ1-5; D unresolved. Germline V lookup: CDR1 MDHEN, CDR2 SYDVKM. The CDR3 is 11 residues long. The V end was cut by 3 bases, the J end by 9 bases, with 6 bases between. Written as DNA, the CDR3 is TGTGCCAGCAGTTTTAAAGGGCCCCAGCATTTT. Amino acids: CASSFKGPQHF.

The chain employs TRBV18 and TRBJ1-2, with TRBD1 matching 8 bases. Germline trimming cut 2 bases from V and 7 bases from J; bases unmatched to any gene: 9. The germline CDR1 and CDR2 sequences are KGHSH and LQKENI. The CDR3 spans 15 residues. CDR3 sequence reads: CASSPSTGEKSGYTF. DNA for the CDR3: TGTGCCAGCTCACCATCGACAGGGGAAAAGAGTGGCTACACCTTC.

This sequence joins TRBV20-1 and TRBJ2-2; D possibly corresponds to TRBD1 (5 bases). Germline assignment: CDR1 DFQATT and CDR2 SNEGSKA (reference sequence). Trimming removed 3 bases from V and 4 bases from J, with 12 bases in between. This CDR3 has 14 amino acids. The CDR3 loop is CSASEGHFTGELFF. For the CDR3, the DNA is TGCAGTGCTAGTGAAGGACATTTCACCGGGGAGCTGTTTTTT.

The gene calls are TRBV19 and TRBJ1-6; D call uncertain. The V gene's germline CDR1 is LNHDA and CDR2 SQIVND (reference sequence). The CDR3 runs to 15 residues. V lost 2 bases to trimming and J lost 6 bases, with 11 bases between them. In DNA, the CDR3 is TGTGCCAGTAGTATAAGTACCTCGGGTAATTCACCCCTCCACTTT. It translates to CASSISTSGNSPLHF.

The rearrangement uses TRBV5-1 and TRBJ2-7, with 13 bases fitting TRBD2. The germline gives CDR1 SGHRS, CDR2 YFSETQ. The CDR3 totals 16 residues. V gave up 4 bases and J gave up 0 bases; unmatched junction bases: 4. As DNA, the CDR3 is TGCGCCAGCAGCCGGGGGACTAGCGGGGTCTCCTACGAGCAGTACTTC. Translation: CASSRGTSGVSYEQYF. Together with reference TRBV5-1 and TRBJ2-7, the CDR3 gives the full variable domain: KAGVTQTPRYLIKTRGQQVTLSCSPISGHRSVSWYQQTPGQGLQFLFEYFSETQRNKGNFPGRFSGRQFSNSRSEMNVSTLELGDSALYLCASSRGTSGVSYEQYFGPGTRLTVT.

This CDR3 reads CASRLEGVGYNEQFF. CDR3 sequence (DNA): TGTGCCAGCAGGCTGGAGGGAGTGGGTTACAATGAGCAGTTCTTC. V gene TRBV25-1 combines with J gene TRBJ2-1; maybe TRBD2 (6 bases). The CDR3 is 15 amino acids. CDR1 MGHDK and CDR2 SYGVNS come from the germline V gene. Trimming left V 6 bases short and J 4 bases short, with 16 bases between. Full variable domain (remainder filled in from reference TRBV25-1 and TRBJ2-1): EADIYQTPRYLVIGTGKKITLECSQTMGHDKMYWYQQDPGMELHLIHYSYGVNSTEKGDLSSESTVSRIRTEHFPLTLESARPSHTSQYLCASRLEGVGYNEQFFGPGTRLTVL.

The chain couples TRBV7-2 to TRBJ2-1; 8 bases are shared with TRBD2. The V gene end was trimmed by 6 bases and the J gene end by 4 bases; junction bases not matched to a gene: 5. The CDR3 runs 14 residues. The germline V gene encodes CDR1 SGHTA and CDR2 FQGNSA. This CDR3 reads CASSPPGGYNEQFF. CDR3 sequence (DNA): TGTGCCAGCAGTCCACCGGGGGGGTACAATGAGCAGTTCTTC.

As to this clone: The sample carries other DNA sequences with the same CDR3. The chain combines TRBV27 with TRBJ2-7; weak D call: TRBD1 (5 bases). Trimming pared 2 bases from V and 2 bases from J, leaving 7 bases between. The CDR3 is made up of 13 amino acids. CDR1 is MNHEY and CDR2 is SMNVEV in the germline V gene (reference sequence). The CDR3 DNA reads as TGTGCCAGCAGTTTACAGGGTGCCTACGAGCAGTACTTC. It encodes CASSLQGAYEQYF.

V and J are TRBV21-1 and TRBJ2-7; the table assigns TRBD2, which was not confirmed against the DNA. TRBV21-1 is noted as a pseudogene. The CDR3 loop spans 14 amino acids. Written as DNA, the CDR3 is TGTGCCAGCAGGGGGGGTACTAAGTGCTACGAGCAGTACTTC. Amino acid sequence: CASRGGTKCYEQYF.

This chain uses TRBV5-1 with TRBJ1-1, with 8 bases lining up with TRBD1. The ends lost 0 bases at V and 11 bases at J; junction bases unmatched: 9. CDR3 length equals 14 residues. Per germline, CDR1 SGHRS and CDR2 YFSETQ. CDR3 DNA sequence: TGCGCCAGCAGCTTGGAGGGACAGGCCCTTGGGGCTTTCTTT. This sequence encodes CASSLEGQALGAFF.

This rearrangement joins TRBV11-2 to TRBJ2-7; D call uncertain. In germline, CDR1 is SGHAT, CDR2 FQNNGV. V lost 0 bases, J lost 7 bases, and 7 bases lay in between. The CDR3 covers 12 residues. CDR3 amino acids: CASSLDAGEQYF. The CDR3 DNA reads TGTGCCAGCAGCTTAGATGCTGGGGAGCAGTACTTC.

The chain joins TRBV6-2 or TRBV6-3 to TRBJ2-3, with D unresolved. V shed 6 bases and J shed 4 bases, with 17 bases lying between them. In germline, CDR1 is MNHEY, CDR2 SVGEGT. The CDR3 is 15 amino acids. The CDR3 coding sequence is TGTGCCAGCAGCCCCTTCCAGGCTGGGGCAGATACGCAGTATTTT. Its protein product is CASSPFQAGADTQYF.

The chain carries TRBV19 and TRBJ2-3, with D unresolved. The CDR3 runs to 14 residues. From germline, CDR1 is LNHDA and CDR2 SQIVND (reference sequence). Trimming cost V 3 bases and J 0 bases, with 7 bases left between them. In DNA form, the CDR3 reads TGTGCCAGTAGTATTCTCTTGAGCACAGATACGCAGTATTTT. Protein sequence: CASSILLSTDTQYF.

This clone was counted once. CDR3 amino acids: CASSLGSGGASSYEQYF. CDR3 coding DNA: TGCGCCAGCAGCTTGGGGTCAGGGGGCGCAAGCTCCTACGAGCAGTACTTC. The chain combines TRBV5-1 with TRBJ2-7, with 8 bases matching TRBD1. Unmatched junction bases numbered 8, after V lost 0 bases and J lost 0 bases. The CDR3 contains 17 residues. Germline V gene lookup returns CDR1 SGHRS and CDR2 YFSETQ.

The chain has TRBV11-3 and TRBJ2-2, with 10 bases fitting TRBD1. The CDR3 is 15 residues long. V lost 5 bases to trimming and J lost 5 bases; unmatched junction nucleotides: 5. Germline values: CDR1 SGHNT, CDR2 YENEEA. The CDR3 is CASSTGQGGTGELFF. The CDR3, as DNA: TGTGCCAGCAGCACCGGACAGGGGGGGACCGGGGAGCTGTTTTTT.

The CDR3 bases are TGTGCCTGGATGGAGGGGGTTATAGGAATCACTGAAGCTTTCTTT. Its protein product is CAWMEGVIGITEAFF. This chain joins TRBV30 and TRBJ1-1, with D maybe TRBD1 (6 bases). Deletions cut 4 bases from V and 4 bases from J, with 19 bases between. This CDR3 comprises 15 residues. Looked up from germline, CDR1 is GTSNPN and CDR2 is SVGIG (reference sequence).

V and J are TRBV7-6 and TRBJ2-1, with D tentatively TRBD2 (6 bases). The CDR3 covers 16 residues. Trimming stripped 0 bases from V and 4 bases from J, with 13 bases between. Germline CDR1 reads SGHVS; CDR2 reads FNYEAQ. CDR3 coding DNA: TGTGCCAGCAGCTTAGCCGTCTTAGCGGATTACAATGAGCAGTTCTTC. Its protein is CASSLAVLADYNEQFF.